This TCR beta chain appears in the sequencing data of a study of blood T cell repertoires in COVID-19. The overall study: Both acute and convalescent COVID-19 samples were obtained from the United States, Italy and Spain. Sources were T cells, B-cell-depleted T cells, or PBMCs; the material itself was cDNA or gDNA.

CDR1 and CDR2 (germline): SGHRS, YFSETQ. This CDR3 has 14 amino acids. V lost 1 base to trimming and J lost 6 bases; unmatched junction nucleotides: 6. In the original workflow: Amplified reference gene primers provided the basis for estimating nucleated cell counts. Clones were read by immunoSEQ multiplex PCR, and TCRdb kept only the in-frame ones, dropping some. Clone size and V and J calls were adopted from that table, with D and trimming inferred from the DNA. The data hold tens of thousands of clones, with approximately 87% observed a single time. Source material: peripheral blood. The clonotype was recovered from a human donor in a cohort sampled during active COVID-19. V usage is TRBV5-1 and J usage is TRBJ1-2; TRBD1 matches 7 bases. The CDR3 DNA reads as TGCGCCAGCAGCTTGAATGGGGGGACAGATGGCTACACCTTC. It translates to CASSLNGGTDGYTF.